This T cell receptor (beta chain) stems from a study of OX40 agonist ivuxolimab in advanced cancers. Study overall: Those treated in dose escalation had hepatocellular carcinoma, melanoma, renal cell cancer or head and neck cancer. Whole-study results and caveats: Within 6 weeks, CD4+ and CD8+ blood T cells expanded clonally at 0.1 to 3.0 mg/kg. Low clonal expansion, among the lowest seen, marked partial responders at 0.1-3.0 mg/kg.

Trimming cost V 4 bases and J 15 bases, with 16 bases left between them. The CDR3 is 12 residues long. The germline V gene has CDR1 MDHEN and CDR2 SYDVKM. Method: immunoSEQ multiplex PCR; TCRdb's copy keeps in-frame clones and lacks some. The sample includes 82,000 or so clones, more than 70% of them seen just once. Samples were taken at baseline and on day 1 of cycles 4 and 7. In this sample, this clone turned up once. The antigen is unknown. This material consisted of CD4+ or CD8+ T cells sorted from blood, taken in a trial of the OX40 agonist ivuxolimab. This chain uses TRBV28 with TRBJ1-5, with no clear D. The sequence came from an adult with an advanced solid tumor such as melanoma, head and neck, liver or kidney cancer. DNA of the CDR3: TGTGCCAGCAGTTCCCGACGTGTGTCCGTGCATTTT. Its translation: CASSSRRVSVHF.